Detailed here is one T cell receptor beta chain. Its target is not known. A read error is possible here, since a much larger clone lies one base away. The CDR3 regions of TCR beta were amplified from RNA transcripts. First-round RT-PCR of the TCR CDR3 relied on the HTBI primer set. TCRdb used MiXCR to reprocess the multiplex PCR reads, holding one entry per CDR3 protein. The table has about 400,000 distinct CDR3 sequences, approximately 14% seen once. This record belongs to a study of T cells in Graves' hyperthyroidism and ophthalmopathy. On the study more broadly: The authors collected peripheral blood at initial diagnosis, before any treatment. General observations from the study: The model anticipated ophthalmopathy a median about 6.5 months pre-onset. In blood, most of the thyroid clonotypes expanded above 0.001 were also present.

The CDR3 has 15 residues. The chain joins TRBV12-3 or TRBV12-4 to TRBJ1-1; TRBD1 agrees at 7 bases. Material: blood. The clonotype originates from a woman younger than 35 with Graves' hyperthyroidism. DNA of the CDR3: TGTGCCAGCAGTGCCCGACAGGGTAGGAACACTAAAGCTTTCTTT. Its translation is CASSARQGRNTKAFF.